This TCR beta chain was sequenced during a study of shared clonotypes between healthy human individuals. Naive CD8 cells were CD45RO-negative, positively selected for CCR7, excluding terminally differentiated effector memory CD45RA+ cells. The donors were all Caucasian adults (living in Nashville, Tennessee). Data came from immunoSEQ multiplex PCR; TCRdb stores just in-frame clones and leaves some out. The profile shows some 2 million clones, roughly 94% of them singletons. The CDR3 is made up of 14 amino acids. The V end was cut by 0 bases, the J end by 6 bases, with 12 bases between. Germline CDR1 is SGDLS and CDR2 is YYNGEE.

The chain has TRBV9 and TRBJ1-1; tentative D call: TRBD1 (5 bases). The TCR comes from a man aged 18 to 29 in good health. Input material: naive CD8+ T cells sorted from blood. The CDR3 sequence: CASSVGFRAPEAFF. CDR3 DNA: TGTGCCAGCAGCGTAGGTTTCAGGGCGCCTGAAGCTTTCTTT.